This TCR beta chain was identified during a study of monozygotic twins with inflammatory bowel disease. Study-wide results and caveats: IBD patients share fewer clonotypes with other people than healthy twins do, especially with disease activity.

Germline lookup yields CDR1 SGHVS and CDR2 FQNEAQ. This CDR3 has 15 residues. Without any T cell sorting, total RNA was isolated from whole blood. TCRdb reworked the 5' RACE reads into one entry per CDR3 protein, no DNA. Its clone listing holds 160,000 or so distinct CDR3 sequences. Details on this clonotype: Its antigen is still unknown.

The receptor was derived from a human donor with ulcerative colitis or Crohn's disease, or a healthy co-twin of an affected twin (not recorded which). This sequence joins TRBV7-8 and TRBJ2-3; the TCRdb D gene call, TRBD2, has no DNA to confirm it. The sequenced sample was blood. The CDR3 protein is CASSLRVRAQDTQYF.